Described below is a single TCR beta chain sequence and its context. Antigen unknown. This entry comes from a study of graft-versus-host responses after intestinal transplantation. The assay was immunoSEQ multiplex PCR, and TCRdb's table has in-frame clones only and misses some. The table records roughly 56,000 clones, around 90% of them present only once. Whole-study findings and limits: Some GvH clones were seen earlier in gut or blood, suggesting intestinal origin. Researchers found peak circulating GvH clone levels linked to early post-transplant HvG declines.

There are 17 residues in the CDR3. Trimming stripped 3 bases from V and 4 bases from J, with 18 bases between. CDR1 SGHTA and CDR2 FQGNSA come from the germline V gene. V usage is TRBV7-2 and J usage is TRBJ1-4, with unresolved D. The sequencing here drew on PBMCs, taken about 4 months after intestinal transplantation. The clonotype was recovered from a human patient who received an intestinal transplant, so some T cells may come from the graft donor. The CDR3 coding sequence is TGTGCCAGCAGCTTCGCCTTTTTGCCAAGCAGTAATGAAAAACTGTTTTTT. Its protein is CASSFAFLPSSNEKLFF.